This TCR beta chain emerged from a study of T-cell memory formation after mild COVID-19. This clonotype has a handful of counts. Germline lookup yields CDR1 SGHRS and CDR2 YFSETQ. The length of the CDR3 is 14 residues. V was shortened by 4 bases and J by 6 bases, with 17 bases between the two germline ends. The TCR alpha and TCR beta cDNA libraries, bearing sample barcodes and UMIs, were generated by 5'RACE using constant-segment primers. One entry per CDR3 protein, called by TCRdb with MiXCR from the 5' RACE reads. The table lists hundreds of thousands of distinct CDR3 sequences, about a fifth of them singletons, with roughly 9.1% in the top ten.

The clonotype was recovered from an adult woman who had mild COVID-19 (a few samples of this study predate the infection). Cell type and time point are not known. The sequencing input was PBMCs or a T cell subset sorted from them (not recorded which). This chain uses TRBV5-1 with TRBJ2-7; D unclear. CDR3: CASSPISLDREQYF. CDR3 DNA sequence: TGCGCCAGCAGCCCGATATCGCTGGATCGCGAGCAGTACTTC.